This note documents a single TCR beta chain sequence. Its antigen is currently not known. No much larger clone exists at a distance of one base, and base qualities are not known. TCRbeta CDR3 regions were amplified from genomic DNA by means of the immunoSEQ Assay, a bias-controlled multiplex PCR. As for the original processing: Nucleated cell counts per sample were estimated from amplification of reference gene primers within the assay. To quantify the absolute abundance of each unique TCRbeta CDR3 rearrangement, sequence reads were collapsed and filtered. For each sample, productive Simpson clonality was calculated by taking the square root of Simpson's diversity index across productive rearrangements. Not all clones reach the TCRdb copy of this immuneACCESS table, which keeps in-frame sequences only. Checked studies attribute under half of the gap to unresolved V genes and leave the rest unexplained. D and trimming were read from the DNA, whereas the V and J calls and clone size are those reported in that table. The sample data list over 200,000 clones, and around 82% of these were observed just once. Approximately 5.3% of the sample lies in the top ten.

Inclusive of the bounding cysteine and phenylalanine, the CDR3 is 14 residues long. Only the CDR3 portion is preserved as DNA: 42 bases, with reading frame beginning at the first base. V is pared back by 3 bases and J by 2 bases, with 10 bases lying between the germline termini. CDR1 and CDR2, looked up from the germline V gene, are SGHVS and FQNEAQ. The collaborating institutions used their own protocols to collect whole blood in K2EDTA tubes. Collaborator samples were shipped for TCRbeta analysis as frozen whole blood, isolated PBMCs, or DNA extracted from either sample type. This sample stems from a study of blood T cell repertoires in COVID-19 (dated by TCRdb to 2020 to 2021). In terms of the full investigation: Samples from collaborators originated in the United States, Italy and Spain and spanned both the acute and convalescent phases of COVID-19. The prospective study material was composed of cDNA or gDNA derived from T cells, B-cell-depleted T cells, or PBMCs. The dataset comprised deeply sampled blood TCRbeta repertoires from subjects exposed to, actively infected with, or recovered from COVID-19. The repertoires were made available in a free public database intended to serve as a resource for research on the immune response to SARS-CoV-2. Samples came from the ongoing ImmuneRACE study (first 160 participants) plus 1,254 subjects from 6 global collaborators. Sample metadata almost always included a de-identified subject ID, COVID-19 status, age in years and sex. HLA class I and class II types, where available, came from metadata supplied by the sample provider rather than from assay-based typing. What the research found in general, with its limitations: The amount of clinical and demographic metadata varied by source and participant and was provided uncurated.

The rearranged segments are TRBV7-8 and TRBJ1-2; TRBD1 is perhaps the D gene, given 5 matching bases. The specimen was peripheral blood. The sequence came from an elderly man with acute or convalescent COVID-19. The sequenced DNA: TGTGCCAGCAGCTTGGAGGGGATAAACTATGGCTACACCTTC. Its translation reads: CASSLEGINYGYTF.